The present entry profiles one TCR beta chain with its context. This specimen comes from a study of blood T cell repertoires in COVID-19. On the study more broadly: From the United States, Italy and Spain came samples of acute and convalescent COVID-19. In each case, the material was cDNA or gDNA derived from T cells, B-cell-depleted T cells, or PBMCs.

In the authors' methods: How many nucleated cells were present was estimated from reference gene primer amplification. Repertoires were generated with immunoSEQ multiplex PCR, while TCRdb's copy carries only in-frame clones and drops some. For V, J and clone size, that table is used; D and trimming come from the DNA. The data contain about 120,000 clones, just under 85% of them singletons. This CDR3 is built from 14 residues. The ends lost 0 bases at V and 5 bases at J; junction bases unmatched: 3. CDR1 and CDR2 (germline): MNHNS, SASEGT. The clonotype originates from a man in his 70s with active or convalescent COVID-19. The rearrangement links TRBV6-1 to TRBJ2-5, with 7 bases aligning to TRBD1. The material sequenced was peripheral blood. As DNA, the CDR3 is TGTGCCAGCAGTGAAGCGGGCAGGGGGGAGACCCAGTACTTC. Protein product: CASSEAGRGETQYF.